The text below deals with one T cell receptor (beta chain). V shed 4 bases, J shed 3 bases, and the junction held 8 bases outside the gene matches. CDR3 size: 16 residues. CDR1 and CDR2 from the germline V gene are MNHNS and SASEGT. The data derive from a study of blood T cell repertoires in COVID-19. Data came from immunoSEQ multiplex PCR; TCRdb stores just in-frame clones and leaves some out. The profile shows about 380,000 clones, 85% to 90% of them singletons. The V call is TRBV6-1, the J call TRBJ1-5, with TRBD1 matching over 8 bases. The source material was peripheral blood. The source of this sequence is a young man with active or convalescent COVID-19. The CDR3 loop reads CASSARTGNSNQPQHF. The CDR3 region has the DNA TGTGCCAGCAGTGCCAGGACAGGGAACTCCAATCAGCCCCAGCATTTT.